This T cell receptor beta chain comes out of a study of T cell responses to AZD1222 COVID-19 vaccine. General study results and limits: The span of vaccine-associated CD4 TCRs extended across spike, with dominance at 160-218 and 743-854.

Measured with immunoSEQ multiplex PCR; TCRdb has only the in-frame clones, and not every one. The repertoire holds roughly 130,000 clones, with approximately 88% as singletons. As for this clone: The antigen is unknown.

This CDR3 contains 13 residues. CDR1 is SGHNT, CDR2 YYREEE, per germline (reference sequence). V was pared by 4 bases and J by 5 bases, with 9 bases between. This TCR derives from an adult in good health. The chain employs TRBV5-4 and TRBJ2-2; D uncertain. The sample was peripheral blood, taken on day 0 of MenACWY control vaccination. This chain's CDR3 is CASSRAATGELFF. For the CDR3, the DNA is TGTGCCAGCAGCCGCGCCGCGACCGGGGAGCTGTTTTTT.